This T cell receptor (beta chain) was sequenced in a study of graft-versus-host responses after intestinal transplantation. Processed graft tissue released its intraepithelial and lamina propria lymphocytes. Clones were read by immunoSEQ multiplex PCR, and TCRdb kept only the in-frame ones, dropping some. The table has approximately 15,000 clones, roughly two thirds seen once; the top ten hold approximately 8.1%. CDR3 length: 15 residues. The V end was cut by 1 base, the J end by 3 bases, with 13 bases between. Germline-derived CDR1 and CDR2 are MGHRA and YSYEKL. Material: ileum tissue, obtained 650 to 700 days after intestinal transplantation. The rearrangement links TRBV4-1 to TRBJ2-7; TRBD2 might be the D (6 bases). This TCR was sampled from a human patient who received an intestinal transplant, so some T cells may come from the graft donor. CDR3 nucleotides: TGCGCCAGCAGCCAAGGGGGGGATCCCAACTACGAGCAGTACTTC. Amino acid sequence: CASSQGGDPNYEQYF.